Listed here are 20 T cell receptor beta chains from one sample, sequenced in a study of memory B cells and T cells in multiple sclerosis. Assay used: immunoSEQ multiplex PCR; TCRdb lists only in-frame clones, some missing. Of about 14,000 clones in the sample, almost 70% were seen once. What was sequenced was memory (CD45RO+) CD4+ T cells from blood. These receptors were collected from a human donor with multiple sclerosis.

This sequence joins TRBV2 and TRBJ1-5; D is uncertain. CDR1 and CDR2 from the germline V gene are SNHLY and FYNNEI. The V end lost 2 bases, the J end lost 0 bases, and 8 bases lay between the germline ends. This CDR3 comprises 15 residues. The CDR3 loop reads CASSEYGSSNQPQHF. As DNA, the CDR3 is TGTGCCAGCAGTGAATACGGGTCTAGCAATCAGCCCCAGCATTTT.

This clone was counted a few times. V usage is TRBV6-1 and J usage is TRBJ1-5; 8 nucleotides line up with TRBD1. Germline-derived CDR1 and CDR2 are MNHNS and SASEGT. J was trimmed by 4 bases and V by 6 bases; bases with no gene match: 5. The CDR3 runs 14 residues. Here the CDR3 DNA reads TGTGCCAGCAGGCTCGGACAGGGAAATCAGCCCCAGCATTTT. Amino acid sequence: CASRLGQGNQPQHF.

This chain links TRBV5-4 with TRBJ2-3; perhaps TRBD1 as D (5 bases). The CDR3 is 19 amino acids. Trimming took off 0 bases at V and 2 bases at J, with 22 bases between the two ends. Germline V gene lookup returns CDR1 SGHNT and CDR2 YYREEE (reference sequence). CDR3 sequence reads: CASSLGGAGYPPSTDTQYF. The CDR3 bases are TGTGCCAGCAGCTTGGGTGGGGCAGGGTACCCCCCATCCACAGATACGCAGTATTTT.

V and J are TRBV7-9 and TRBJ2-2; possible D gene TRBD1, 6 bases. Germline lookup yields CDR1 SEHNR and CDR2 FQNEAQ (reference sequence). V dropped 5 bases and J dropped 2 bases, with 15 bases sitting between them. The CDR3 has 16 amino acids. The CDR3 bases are TGTGCCAGCAGCAAACCGGGACAACTAAACACCGGGGAGCTGTTTTTT. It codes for CASSKPGQLNTGELFF.

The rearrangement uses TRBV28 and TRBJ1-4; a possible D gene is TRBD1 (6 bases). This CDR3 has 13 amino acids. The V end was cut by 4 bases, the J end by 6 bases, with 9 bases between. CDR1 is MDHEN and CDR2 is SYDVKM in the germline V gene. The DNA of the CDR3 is TGTGCCAGCAGTTCGGACAGATATGAAAAACTGTTTTTT. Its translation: CASSSDRYEKLFF.

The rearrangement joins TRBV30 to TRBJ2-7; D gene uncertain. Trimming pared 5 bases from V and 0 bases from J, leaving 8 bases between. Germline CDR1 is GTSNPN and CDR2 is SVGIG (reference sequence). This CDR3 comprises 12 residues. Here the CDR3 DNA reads TGTGCCTGGGGGCAGGCCTCCTACGAGCAGTACTTC. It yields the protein CAWGQASYEQYF.

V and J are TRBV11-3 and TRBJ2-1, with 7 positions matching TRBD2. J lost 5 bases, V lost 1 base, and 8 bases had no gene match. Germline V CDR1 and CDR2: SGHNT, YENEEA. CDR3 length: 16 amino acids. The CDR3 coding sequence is TGTGCCAGCAGCTTAGGAGGAGGCCTAGCGGACAATGAGCAGTTCTTC. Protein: CASSLGGGLADNEQFF.

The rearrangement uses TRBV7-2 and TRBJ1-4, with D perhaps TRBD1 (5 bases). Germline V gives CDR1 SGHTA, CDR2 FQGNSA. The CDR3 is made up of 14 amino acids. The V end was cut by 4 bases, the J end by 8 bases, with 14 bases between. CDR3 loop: CASSSGPGGEKLFF. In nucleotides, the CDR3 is TGTGCCAGCAGCTCGGGACCTGGGGGGGAAAAACTGTTTTTT.

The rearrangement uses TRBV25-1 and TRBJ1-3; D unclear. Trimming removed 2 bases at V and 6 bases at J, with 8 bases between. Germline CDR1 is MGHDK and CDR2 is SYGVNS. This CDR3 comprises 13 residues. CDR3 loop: CASSEQNANTIYF. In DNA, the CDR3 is TGTGCCAGCAGTGAACAGAACGCAAACACCATATATTTT.

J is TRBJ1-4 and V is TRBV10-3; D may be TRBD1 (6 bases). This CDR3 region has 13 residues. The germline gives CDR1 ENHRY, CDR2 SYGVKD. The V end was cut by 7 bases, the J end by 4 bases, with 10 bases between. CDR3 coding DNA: TGTGCCATCAATCAGGGGATTAATGAAAAACTGTTTTTT. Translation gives CAINQGINEKLFF.

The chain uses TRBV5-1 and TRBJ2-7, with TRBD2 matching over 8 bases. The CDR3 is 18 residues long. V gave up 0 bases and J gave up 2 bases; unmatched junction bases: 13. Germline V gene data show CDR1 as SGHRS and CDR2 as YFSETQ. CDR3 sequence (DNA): TGCGCCAGCAGCTTGGGATCCCTCGGGGGGGGAAGGGCCTACGAGCAGTACTTC. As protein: CASSLGSLGGGRAYEQYF.

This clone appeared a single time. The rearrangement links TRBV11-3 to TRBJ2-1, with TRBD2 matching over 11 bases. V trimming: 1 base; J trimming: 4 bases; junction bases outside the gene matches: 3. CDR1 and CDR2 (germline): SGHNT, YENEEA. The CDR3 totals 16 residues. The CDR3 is CASSLGLAGGYNEQFF. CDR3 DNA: TGTGCCAGCAGCTTAGGGTTAGCGGGAGGGTACAATGAGCAGTTCTTC.

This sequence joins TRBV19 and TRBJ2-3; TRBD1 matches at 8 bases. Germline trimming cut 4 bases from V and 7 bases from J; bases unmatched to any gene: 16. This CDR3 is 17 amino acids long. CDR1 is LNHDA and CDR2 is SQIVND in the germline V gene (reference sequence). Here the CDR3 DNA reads TGTGCCAGTAGTACCCCCGTGGCAGGGGGCCATATTAATACGCAGTATTTT. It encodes CASSTPVAGGHINTQYF. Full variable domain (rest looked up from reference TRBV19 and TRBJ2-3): DGGITQSPKYLFRKEGQNVTLSCEQNLNHDAMYWYRQDPGQGLRLIYYSQIVNDFQKGDIAEGYSVSREKKESFPLTVTSAQKNPTAFYLCASSTPVAGGHINTQYFGPGTRLTVL.

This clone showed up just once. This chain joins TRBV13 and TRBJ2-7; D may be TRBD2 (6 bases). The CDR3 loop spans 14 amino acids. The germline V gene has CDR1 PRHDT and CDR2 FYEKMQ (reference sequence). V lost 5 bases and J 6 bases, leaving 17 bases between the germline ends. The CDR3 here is CASSLPGGSGEQYF. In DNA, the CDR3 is TGTGCCAGCAGCCTCCCCGGGGGATCGGGCGAGCAGTACTTC.

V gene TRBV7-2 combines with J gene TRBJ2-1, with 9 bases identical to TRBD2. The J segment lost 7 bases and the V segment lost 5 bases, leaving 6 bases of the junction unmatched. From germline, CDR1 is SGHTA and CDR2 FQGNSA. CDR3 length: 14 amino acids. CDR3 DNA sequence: TGTGCCAGCAGCATTAGCGGGAGAGGGAATGAGCAGTTCTTC. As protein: CASSISGRGNEQFF.

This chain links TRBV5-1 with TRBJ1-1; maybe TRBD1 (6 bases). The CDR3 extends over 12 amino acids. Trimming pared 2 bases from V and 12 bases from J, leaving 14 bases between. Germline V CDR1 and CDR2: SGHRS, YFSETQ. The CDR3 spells CASSFDRTGTFF. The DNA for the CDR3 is TGCGCCAGCAGCTTTGACAGGACGGGAACTTTCTTT.

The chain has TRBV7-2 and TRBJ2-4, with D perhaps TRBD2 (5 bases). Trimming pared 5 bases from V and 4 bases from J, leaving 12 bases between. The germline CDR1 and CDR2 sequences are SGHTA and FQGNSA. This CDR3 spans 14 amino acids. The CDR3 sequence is CASSPQSGKNIQYF. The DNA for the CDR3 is TGTGCCAGCAGCCCACAGTCGGGGAAAAACATTCAGTACTTC.

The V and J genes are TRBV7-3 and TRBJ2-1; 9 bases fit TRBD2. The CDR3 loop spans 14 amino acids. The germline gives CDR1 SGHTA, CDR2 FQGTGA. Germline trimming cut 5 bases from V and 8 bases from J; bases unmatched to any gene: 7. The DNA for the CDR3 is TGTGCCAGCAGCCCCAACAGACTAGCGGATGAGCAGTTCTTC. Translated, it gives CASSPNRLADEQFF.

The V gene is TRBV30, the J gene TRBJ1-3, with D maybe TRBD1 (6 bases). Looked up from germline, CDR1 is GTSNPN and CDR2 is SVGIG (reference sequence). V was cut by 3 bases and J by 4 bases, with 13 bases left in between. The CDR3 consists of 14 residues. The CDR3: CAWRVGTSGNTIYF. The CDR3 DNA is TGTGCCTGGAGAGTGGGGACATCCGGAAACACCATATATTTT.

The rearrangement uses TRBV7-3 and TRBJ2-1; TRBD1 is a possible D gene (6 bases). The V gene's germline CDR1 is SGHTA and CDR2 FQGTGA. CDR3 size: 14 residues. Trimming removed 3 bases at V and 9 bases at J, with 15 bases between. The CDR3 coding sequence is TGTGCCAGCAGCTTGACAGGAGGAGTAGGTGAGCAGTTCTTC. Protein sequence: CASSLTGGVGEQFF.